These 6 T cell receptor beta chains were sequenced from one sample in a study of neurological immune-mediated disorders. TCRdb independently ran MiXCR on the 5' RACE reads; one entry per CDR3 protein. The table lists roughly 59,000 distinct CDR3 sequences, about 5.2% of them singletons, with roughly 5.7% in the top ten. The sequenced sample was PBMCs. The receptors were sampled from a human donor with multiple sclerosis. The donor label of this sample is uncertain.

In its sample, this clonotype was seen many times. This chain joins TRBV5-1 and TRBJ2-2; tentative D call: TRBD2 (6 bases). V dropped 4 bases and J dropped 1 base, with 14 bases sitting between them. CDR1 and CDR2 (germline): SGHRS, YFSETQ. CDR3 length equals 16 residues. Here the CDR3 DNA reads TGCGCCAGCAGCCGGGAGAATAGCGGGAACACCGGGGAGCTGTTTTTT. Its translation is CASSRENSGNTGELFF.

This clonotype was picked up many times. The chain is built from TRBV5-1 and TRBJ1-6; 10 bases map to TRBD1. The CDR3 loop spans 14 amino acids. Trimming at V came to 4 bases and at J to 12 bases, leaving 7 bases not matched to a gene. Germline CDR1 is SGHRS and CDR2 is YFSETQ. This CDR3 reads CASSRDRGLLPLHF. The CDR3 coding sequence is TGCGCCAGCAGCCGGGACAGGGGACTGCTACCCCTCCACTTT.

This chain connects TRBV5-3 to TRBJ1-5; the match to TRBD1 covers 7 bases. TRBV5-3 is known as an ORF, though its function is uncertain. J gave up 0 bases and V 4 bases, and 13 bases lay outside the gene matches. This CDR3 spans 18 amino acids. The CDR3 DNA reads TGTGCCAGAAGCGGCGGCCGGGACAGCAATTATAGCAATCAGCCCCAGCATTTT. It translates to CARSGGRDSNYSNQPQHF.

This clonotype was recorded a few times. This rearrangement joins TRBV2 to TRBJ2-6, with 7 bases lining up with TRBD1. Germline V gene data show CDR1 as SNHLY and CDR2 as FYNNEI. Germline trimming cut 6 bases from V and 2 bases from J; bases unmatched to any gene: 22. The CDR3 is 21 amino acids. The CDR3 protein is CASRGQLFTLGPNPGANVLTF. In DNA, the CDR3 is TGTGCCAGCAGGGGACAGCTATTTACCCTGGGGCCCAACCCTGGGGCCAACGTCCTGACTTTC.

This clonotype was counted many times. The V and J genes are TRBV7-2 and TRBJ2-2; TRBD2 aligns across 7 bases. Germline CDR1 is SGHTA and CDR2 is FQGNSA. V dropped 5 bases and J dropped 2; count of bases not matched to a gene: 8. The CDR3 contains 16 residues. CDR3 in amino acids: CASSRRGSLNTGELFF. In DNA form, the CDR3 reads TGTGCCAGCAGCCGGCGGGGGTCCCTCAACACCGGGGAGCTGTTTTTT.

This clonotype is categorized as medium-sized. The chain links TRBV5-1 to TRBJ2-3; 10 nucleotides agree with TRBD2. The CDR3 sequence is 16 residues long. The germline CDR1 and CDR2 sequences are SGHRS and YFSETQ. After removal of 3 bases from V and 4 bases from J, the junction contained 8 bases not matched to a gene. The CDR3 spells CASSYEAGGLSDTQYF. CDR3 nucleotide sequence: TGCGCCAGCAGCTACGAAGCGGGGGGGCTTTCAGATACGCAGTATTTT. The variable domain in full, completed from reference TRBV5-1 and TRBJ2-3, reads KAGVTQTPRYLIKTRGQQVTLSCSPISGHRSVSWYQQTPGQGLQFLFEYFSETQRNKGNFPGRFSGRQFSNSRSEMNVSTLELGDSALYLCASSYEAGGLSDTQYFGPGTRLTVL.